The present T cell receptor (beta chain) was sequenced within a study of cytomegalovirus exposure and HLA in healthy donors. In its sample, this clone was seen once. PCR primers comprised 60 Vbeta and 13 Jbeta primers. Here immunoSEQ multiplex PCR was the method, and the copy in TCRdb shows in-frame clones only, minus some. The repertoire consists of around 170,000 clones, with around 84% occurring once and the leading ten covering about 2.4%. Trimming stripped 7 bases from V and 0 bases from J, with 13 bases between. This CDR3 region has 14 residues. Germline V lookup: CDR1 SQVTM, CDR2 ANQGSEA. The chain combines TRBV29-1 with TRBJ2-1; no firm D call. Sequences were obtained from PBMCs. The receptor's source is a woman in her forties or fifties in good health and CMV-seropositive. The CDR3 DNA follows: TGCAGCGGGCTTCGGCGGAGCTCCTACAATGAGCAGTTCTTC. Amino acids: CSGLRRSSYNEQFF.